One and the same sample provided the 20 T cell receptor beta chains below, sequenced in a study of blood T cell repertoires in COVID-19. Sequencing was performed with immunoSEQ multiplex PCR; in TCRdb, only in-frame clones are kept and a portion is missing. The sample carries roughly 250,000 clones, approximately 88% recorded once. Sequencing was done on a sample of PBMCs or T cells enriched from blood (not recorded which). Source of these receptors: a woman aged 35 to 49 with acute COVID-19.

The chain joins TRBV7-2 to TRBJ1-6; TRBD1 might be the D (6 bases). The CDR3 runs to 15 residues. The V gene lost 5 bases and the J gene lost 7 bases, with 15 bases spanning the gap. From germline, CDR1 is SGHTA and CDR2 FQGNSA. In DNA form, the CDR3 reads TGTGCCAGCAGCCCCGAGGGGGTTGGCAATTCACCCCTCCACTTT. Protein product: CASSPEGVGNSPLHF.

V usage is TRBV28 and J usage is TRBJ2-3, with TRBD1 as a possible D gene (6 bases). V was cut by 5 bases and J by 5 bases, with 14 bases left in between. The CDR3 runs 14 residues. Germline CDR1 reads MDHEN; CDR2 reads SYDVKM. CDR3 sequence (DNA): TGTGCCAGCAGTGAGGCAGGGGTGATAGATACGCAGTATTTT. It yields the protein CASSEAGVIDTQYF.

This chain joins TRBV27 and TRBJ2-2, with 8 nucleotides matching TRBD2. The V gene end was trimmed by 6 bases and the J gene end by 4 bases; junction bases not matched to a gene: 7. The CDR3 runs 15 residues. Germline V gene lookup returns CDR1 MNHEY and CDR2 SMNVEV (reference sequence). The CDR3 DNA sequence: TGTGCCAGCAGAACCGGGACTAGTGCCACCGGGGAGCTGTTTTTT. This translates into CASRTGTSATGELFF.

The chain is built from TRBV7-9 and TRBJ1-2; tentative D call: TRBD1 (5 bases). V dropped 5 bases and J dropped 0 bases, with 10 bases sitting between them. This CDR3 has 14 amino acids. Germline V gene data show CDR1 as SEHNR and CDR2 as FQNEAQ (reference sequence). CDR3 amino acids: CASSPMTANYGYTF. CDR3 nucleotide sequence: TGTGCCAGCAGCCCTATGACAGCTAACTATGGCTACACCTTC.

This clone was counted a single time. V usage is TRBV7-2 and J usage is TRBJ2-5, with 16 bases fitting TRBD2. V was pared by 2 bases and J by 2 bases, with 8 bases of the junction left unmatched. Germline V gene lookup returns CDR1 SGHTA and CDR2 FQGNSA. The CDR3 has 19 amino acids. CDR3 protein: CASSLQGLAGGPKQETQYF. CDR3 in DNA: TGTGCCAGCAGCTTACAGGGACTAGCGGGAGGGCCCAAACAAGAGACCCAGTACTTC.

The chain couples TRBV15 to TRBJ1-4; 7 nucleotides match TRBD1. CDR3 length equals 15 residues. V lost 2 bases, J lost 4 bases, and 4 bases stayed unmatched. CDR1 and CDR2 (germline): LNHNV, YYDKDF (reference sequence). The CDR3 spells CATSRLGTVNEKLFF. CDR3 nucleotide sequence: TGTGCCACCAGCAGACTCGGGACAGTTAATGAAAAACTGTTTTTT. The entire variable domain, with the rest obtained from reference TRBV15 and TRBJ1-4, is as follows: DAMVIQNPRYQVTQFGKPVTLSCSQTLNHNVMYWYQQKSSQAPKLLFHYYDKDFNNEADTPDNFQSRRPNTSFCFLDIRSPGLGDTAMYLCATSRLGTVNEKLFFGSGTQLSVL.

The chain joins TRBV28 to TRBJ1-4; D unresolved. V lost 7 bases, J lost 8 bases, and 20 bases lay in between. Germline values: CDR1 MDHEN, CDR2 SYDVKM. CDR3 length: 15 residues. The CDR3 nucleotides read TGTGCCAGCACATCACTCGCGCTATTCCGGGAAAAACTGTTTTTT. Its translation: CASTSLALFREKLFF.

CDR3 sequence: CASSHRGTGYGYTF. For the CDR3, the DNA is TGTGCCAGCAGCCACAGGGGAACAGGCTATGGCTACACCTTC. This chain links TRBV3-1 (or the pseudogene TRBV3-2) with TRBJ1-2; weak D call: TRBD1 (6 bases). This CDR3 region has 14 residues. V was pared by 3 bases and J by 4 bases, with 12 bases between. CDR1 and CDR2 from the germline V gene are LGHDT and YNNKEL (reference sequence).

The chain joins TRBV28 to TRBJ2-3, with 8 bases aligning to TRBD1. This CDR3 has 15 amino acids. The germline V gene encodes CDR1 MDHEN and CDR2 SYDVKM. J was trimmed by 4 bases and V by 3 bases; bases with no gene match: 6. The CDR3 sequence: CASSFGGTGADTQYF. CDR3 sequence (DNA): TGTGCCAGCAGTTTTGGGGGGACAGGTGCAGATACGCAGTATTTT.

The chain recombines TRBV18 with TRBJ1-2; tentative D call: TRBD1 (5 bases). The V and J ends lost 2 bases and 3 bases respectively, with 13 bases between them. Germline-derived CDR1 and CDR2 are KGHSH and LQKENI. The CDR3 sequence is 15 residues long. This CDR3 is CASSPVAREYYGYTF. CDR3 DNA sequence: TGTGCCAGCTCACCAGTTGCCAGGGAATACTATGGCTACACCTTC. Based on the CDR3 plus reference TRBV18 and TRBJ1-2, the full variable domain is NAGVMQNPRHLVRRRGQEARLRCSPMKGHSHVYWYRQLPEEGLKFMVYLQKENIIDESGMPKERFSAEFPKEGPSILRIQQVVRGDSAAYFCASSPVAREYYGYTFGSGTRLTVV.

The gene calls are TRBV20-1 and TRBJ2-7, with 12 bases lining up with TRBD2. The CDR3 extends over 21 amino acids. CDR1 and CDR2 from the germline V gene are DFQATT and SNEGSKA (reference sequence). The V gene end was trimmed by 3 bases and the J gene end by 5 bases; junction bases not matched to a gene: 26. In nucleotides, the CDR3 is TGCAGTGCTAGTTATCCTTGGGGGGCTAGCGGGAGGGCCTCCCTGATCCACGAGCAGTACTTC. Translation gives CSASYPWGASGRASLIHEQYF.

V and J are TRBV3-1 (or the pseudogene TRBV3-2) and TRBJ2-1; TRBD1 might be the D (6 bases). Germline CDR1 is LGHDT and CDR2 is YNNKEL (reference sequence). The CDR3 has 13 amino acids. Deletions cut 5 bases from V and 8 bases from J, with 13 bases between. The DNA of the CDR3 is TGTGCCAGCAGCAGCAGGGGTTGGGATGAGCAGTTCTTC. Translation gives CASSSRGWDEQFF.

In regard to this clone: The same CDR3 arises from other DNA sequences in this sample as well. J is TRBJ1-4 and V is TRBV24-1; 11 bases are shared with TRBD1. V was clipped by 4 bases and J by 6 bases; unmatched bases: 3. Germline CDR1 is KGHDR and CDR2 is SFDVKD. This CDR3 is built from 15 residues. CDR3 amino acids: CATSDPGQGDEKLFF. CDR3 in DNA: TGTGCCACCAGTGACCCGGGACAGGGGGATGAAAAACTGTTTTTT.

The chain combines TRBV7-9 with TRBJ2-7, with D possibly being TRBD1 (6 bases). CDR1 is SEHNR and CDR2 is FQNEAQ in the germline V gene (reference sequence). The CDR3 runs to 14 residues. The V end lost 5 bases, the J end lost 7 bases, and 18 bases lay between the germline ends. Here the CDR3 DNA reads TGTGCCAGCAGCAGCCGACAGGAGGCGGGTGAGCAGTACTTC. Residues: CASSSRQEAGEQYF.

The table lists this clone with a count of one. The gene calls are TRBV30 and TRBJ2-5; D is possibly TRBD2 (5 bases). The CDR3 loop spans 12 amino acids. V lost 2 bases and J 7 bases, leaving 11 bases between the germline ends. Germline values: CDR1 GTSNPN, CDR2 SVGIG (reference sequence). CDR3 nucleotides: TGTGCCTGGAGTAGCGGAATTGGGACCCAGTACTTC. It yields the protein CAWSSGIGTQYF.

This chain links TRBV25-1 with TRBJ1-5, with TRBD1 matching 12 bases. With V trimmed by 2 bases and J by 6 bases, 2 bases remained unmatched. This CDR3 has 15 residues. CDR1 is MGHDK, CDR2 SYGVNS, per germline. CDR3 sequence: CASSEGTGGTQPQHF. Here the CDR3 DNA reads TGTGCCAGCAGTGAAGGGACAGGGGGCACTCAGCCCCAGCATTTT.

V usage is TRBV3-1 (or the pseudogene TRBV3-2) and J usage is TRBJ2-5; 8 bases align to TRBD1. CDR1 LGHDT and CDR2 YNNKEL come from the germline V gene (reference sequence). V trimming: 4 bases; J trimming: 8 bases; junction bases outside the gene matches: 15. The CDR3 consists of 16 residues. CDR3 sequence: CASSPTRDRSKGTQYF. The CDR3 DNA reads TGTGCCAGCAGCCCAACAAGGGACAGGTCAAAGGGAACCCAGTACTTC.

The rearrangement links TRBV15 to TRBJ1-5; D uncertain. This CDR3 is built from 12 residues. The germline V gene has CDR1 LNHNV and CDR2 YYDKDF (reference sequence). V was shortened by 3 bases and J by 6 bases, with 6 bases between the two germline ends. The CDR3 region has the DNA TGTGCCACCAGCAGTCTCCGTCAGCCCCAGCATTTT. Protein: CATSSLRQPQHF. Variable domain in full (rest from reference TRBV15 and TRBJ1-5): DAMVIQNPRYQVTQFGKPVTLSCSQTLNHNVMYWYQQKSSQAPKLLFHYYDKDFNNEADTPDNFQSRRPNTSFCFLDIRSPGLGDTAMYLCATSSLRQPQHFGDGTRLSIL.

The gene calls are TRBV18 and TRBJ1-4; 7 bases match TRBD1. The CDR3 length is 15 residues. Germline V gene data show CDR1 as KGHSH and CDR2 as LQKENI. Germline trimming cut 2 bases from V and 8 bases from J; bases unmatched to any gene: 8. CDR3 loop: CASSPFDTGEEKLFF. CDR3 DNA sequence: TGTGCCAGCTCACCATTTGACACAGGGGAGGAAAAACTGTTTTTT.

The CDR3 coding sequence is TGTGCCAGCAGTTTCGGACAGAGTGGCTACACCTTC. Its protein product is CASSFGQSGYTF. The V gene is TRBV28, the J gene TRBJ1-2; tentative D call: TRBD1 (6 bases). V lost 3 bases to trimming and J lost 7 bases, with 9 bases between them. The CDR3 is made up of 12 amino acids. In germline, CDR1 is MDHEN, CDR2 SYDVKM.